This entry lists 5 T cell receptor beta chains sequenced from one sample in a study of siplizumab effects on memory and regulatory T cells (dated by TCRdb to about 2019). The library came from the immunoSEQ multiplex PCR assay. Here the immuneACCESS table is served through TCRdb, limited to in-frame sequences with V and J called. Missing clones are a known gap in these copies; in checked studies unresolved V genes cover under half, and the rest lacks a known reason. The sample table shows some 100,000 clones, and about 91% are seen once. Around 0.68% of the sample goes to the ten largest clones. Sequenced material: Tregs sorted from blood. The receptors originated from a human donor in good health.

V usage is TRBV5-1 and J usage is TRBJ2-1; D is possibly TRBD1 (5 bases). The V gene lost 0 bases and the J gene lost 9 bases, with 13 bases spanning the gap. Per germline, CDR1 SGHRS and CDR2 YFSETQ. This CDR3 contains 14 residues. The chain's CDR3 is CASSLGQGMGEQFF. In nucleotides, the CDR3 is TGCGCCAGCAGCTTGGGCCAGGGCATGGGTGAGCAGTTCTTC. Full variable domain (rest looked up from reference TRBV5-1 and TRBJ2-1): KAGVTQTPRYLIKTRGQQVTLSCSPISGHRSVSWYQQTPGQGLQFLFEYFSETQRNKGNFPGRFSGRQFSNSRSEMNVSTLELGDSALYLCASSLGQGMGEQFFGPGTRLTVL.

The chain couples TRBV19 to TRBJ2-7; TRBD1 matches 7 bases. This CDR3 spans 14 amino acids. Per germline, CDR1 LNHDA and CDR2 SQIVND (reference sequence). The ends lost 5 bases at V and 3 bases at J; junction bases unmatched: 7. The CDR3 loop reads CASSPDRESYEQYF. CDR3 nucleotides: TGTGCCAGTAGTCCTGACAGGGAGAGCTACGAGCAGTACTTC.

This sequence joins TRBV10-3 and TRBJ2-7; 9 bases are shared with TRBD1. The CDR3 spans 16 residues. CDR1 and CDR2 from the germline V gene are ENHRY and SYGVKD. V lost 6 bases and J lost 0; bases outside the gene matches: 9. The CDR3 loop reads CAIRYRGQGSSYEQYF. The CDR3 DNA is TGTGCCATCAGGTATCGGGGACAGGGAAGCTCCTACGAGCAGTACTTC.

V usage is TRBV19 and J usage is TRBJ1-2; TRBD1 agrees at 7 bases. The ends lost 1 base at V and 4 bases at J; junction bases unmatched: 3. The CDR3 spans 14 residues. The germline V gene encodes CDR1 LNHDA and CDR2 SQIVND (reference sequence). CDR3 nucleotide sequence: TGTGCCAGTAGTATAGTACAGGGGCGCTATGGCTACACCTTC. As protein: CASSIVQGRYGYTF.

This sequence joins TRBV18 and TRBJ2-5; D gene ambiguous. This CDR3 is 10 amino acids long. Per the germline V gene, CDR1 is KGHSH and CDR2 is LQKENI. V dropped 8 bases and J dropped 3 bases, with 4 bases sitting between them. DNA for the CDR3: TGTGCCAGCGCGAAAGAGACCCAGTACTTC. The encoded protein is CASAKETQYF.